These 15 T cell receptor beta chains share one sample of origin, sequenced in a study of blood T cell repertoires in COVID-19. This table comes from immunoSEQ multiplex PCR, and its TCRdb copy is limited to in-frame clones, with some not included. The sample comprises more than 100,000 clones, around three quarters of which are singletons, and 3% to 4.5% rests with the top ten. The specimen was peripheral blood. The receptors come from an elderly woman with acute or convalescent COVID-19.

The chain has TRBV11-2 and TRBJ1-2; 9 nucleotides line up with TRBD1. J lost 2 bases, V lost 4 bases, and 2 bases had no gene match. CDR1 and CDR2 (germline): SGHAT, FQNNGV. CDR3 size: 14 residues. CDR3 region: CASSWDRVNYGYTF. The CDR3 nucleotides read TGTGCCAGCAGCTGGGACAGGGTGAACTATGGCTACACCTTC.

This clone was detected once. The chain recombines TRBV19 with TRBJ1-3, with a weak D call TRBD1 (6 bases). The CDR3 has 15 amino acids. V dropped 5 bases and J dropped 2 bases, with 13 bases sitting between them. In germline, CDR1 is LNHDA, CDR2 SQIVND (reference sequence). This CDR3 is CASSDMSGAGNTIYF. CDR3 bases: TGTGCCAGTAGTGATATGTCAGGGGCTGGAAACACCATATATTTT.

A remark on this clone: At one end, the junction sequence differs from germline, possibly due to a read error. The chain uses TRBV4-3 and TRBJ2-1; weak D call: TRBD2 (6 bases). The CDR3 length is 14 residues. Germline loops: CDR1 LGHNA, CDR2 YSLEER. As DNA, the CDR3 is TGCGCCAGCAGCCAAGATCGCGGGACTTTCTTGGCAGTCTTC. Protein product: CASSQDRGTFLAVF.

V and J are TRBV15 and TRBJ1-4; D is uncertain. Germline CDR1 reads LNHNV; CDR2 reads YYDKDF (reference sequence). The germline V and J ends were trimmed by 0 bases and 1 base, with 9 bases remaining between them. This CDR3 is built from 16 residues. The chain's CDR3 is CATSRDRALTNEKLFF. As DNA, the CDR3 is TGTGCCACCAGCAGAGATCGAGCCCTAACTAATGAAAAACTGTTTTTT.

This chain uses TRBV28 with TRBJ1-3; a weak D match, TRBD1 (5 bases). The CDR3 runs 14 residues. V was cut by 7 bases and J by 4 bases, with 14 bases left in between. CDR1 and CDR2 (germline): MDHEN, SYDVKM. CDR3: CASTARGGGNTIYF. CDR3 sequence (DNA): TGTGCCAGCACGGCACGGGGGGGAGGAAACACCATATATTTT.

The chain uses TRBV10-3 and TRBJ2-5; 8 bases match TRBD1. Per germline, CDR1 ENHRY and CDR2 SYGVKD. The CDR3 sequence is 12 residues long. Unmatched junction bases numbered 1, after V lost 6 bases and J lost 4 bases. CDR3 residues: CAIRGTGETQYF. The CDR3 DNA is TGTGCCATCAGGGGGACAGGAGAGACCCAGTACTTC.

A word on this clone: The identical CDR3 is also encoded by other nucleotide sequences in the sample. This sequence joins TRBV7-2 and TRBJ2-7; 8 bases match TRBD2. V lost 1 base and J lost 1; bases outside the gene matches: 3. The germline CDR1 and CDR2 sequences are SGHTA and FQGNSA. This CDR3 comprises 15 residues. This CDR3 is CASSLDSGTSYEQYF. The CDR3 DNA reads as TGTGCCAGCAGCTTAGATAGCGGGACGTCCTACGAGCAGTACTTC.

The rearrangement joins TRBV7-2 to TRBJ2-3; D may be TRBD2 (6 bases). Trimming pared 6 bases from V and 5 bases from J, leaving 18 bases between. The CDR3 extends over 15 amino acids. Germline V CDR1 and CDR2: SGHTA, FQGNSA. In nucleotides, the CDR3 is TGTGCCAGCAGGGCCGGACGAGGGGAGGTAGATACGCAGTATTTT. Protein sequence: CASRAGRGEVDTQYF.

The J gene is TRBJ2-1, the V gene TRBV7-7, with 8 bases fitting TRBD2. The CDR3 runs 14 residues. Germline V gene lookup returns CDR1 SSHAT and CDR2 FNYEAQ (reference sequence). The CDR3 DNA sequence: TGTGCTAGCTCACCAAGCGGGAGTAGAAATGAGCAGTTCTTC. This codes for CASSPSGSRNEQFF.

The CDR3 protein is CASSFYGRGSPLHF. CDR3 bases: TGTGCCAGCAGCTTCTACGGCAGGGGATCACCCCTCCACTTT. V is TRBV11-2 and J is TRBJ1-6, with D possibly being TRBD1 (6 bases). Germline values: CDR1 SGHAT, CDR2 FQNNGV. V was trimmed by 3 bases and J by 10 bases, leaving 13 bases between them. The CDR3 is made up of 14 amino acids.

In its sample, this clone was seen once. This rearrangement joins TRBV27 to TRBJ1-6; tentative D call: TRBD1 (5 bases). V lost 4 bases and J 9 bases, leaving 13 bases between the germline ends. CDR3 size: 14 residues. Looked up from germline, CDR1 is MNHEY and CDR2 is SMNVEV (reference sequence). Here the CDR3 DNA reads TGTGCCAGCAGTTGGGGCGGACCCCCTTCACCCCTCCACTTT. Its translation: CASSWGGPPSPLHF.

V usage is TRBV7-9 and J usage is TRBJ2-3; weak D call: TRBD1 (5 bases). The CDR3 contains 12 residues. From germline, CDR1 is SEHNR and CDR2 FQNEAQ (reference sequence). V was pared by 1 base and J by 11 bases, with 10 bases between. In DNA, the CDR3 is TGTGCCAGCAGCTTAGAATACCAGGGGCAGTATTTT. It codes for CASSLEYQGQYF.

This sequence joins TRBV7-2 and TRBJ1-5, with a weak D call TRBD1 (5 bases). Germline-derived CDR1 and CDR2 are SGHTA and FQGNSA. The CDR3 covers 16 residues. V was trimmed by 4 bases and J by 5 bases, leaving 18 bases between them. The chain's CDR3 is CASSSSGIGVYQPQHF. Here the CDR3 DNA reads TGTGCCAGCAGCTCATCAGGGATTGGGGTGTATCAGCCCCAGCATTTT. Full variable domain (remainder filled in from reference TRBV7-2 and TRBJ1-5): GAGVSQSPSNKVTEKGKDVELRCDPISGHTALYWYRQSLGQGLEFLIYFQGNSAPDKSGLPSDRFSAERTGGSVSTLTIQRTQQEDSAVYLCASSSSGIGVYQPQHFGDGTRLSIL.

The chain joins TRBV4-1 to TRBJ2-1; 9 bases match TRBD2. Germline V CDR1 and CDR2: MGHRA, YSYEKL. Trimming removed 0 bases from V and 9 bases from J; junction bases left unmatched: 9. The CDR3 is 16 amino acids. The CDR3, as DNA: TGCGCCAGCAGCCAAGAAGCGGCTAGCGGGGCGGGTGAGCAGTTCTTC. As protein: CASSQEAASGAGEQFF.

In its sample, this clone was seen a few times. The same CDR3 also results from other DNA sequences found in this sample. Here the CDR3 reads CATSPGQGLQETQYF. DNA of the CDR3: TGTGCCACCAGTCCGGGACAGGGGCTCCAAGAGACCCAGTACTTC. The chain is built from TRBV24-1 and TRBJ2-5; 10 bases align to TRBD1. Trimming took 6 bases from V and 1 from J; bases not matched to a gene: 4. Germline assignment: CDR1 KGHDR and CDR2 SFDVKD. This CDR3 region has 15 residues.